This T cell receptor beta chain was recorded in a study of Ad26.COV2.S vaccination and SARS-CoV-2 variants. Study-wide findings and caveats: From the TCR breadth and depth analyses, total T cell responses may have been underestimated.

The sample's treatment: some 20 received Ad26.COV2.S at low or high dose, single or two shots; about 5 received placebo; per-sample allocation not given. Specimen acquisition occurred on day 63 following the initial vaccine or placebo injection. Notes on this clone: Its antigen is currently unknown.

Measured with immunoSEQ multiplex PCR; TCRdb has only the in-frame clones, and not every one. The sample includes some 250,000 clones, around 89% of them seen just once. CDR1 is MDHEN and CDR2 is SYDVKM in the germline V gene. CDR3 length: 14 residues. The V end was cut by 2 bases, the J end by 5 bases, with 9 bases between. The chain combines TRBV28 with TRBJ1-4; tentative D call: TRBD1 (6 bases). The receptor's source is a person between 18 and 59 years old who received the Ad26.COV2.S COVID-19 vaccine or a placebo. The source was peripheral blood, collected in a trial of Ad26.COV2.S vaccine versus placebo. The CDR3 sequence is CASSLRRGNEKLFF. CDR3 bases: TGTGCCAGCAGTTTAAGGAGGGGGAATGAAAAACTGTTTTTT.